The following is a TCR beta chain sequence with its context. Germline assignment: CDR1 KGHSH and CDR2 LQKENI. V lost 3 bases to trimming and J lost 6 bases, with 17 bases between them. The CDR3 covers 15 residues. Source study methods: Amplification of reference gene primers was used by the study to estimate nucleated cell counts. Some clones are missing from TCRdb's copy, which holds only in-frame ones; the method was immunoSEQ multiplex PCR. Clone size and V and J calls were adopted from that table, with D and trimming inferred from the DNA. Here the sample spans roughly 190,000 clones, 80% to 90% being singletons. The data derive from a study of blood T cell repertoires in COVID-19. Study details: There were acute and convalescent COVID-19 samples, and they came from the United States, Italy and Spain. PBMCs, B-cell-depleted T cells, or T cells were the source of the cDNA or gDNA that made up the material.

Sequenced input: peripheral blood. The receptor comes from a woman in her seventies with active or convalescent COVID-19. This chain joins TRBV18 and TRBJ1-1; D is uncertain. DNA for the CDR3: TGTGCCAGCTCACCGAGGAGTACGCATCTCGCTGAAGCTTTCTTT. It yields the protein CASSPRSTHLAEAFF.